What follows is one TCR beta chain and its context. The antigen remains undetermined. The source of the sample is a study of T cell responses to AZD1222 COVID-19 vaccine. The CDR3 runs to 14 residues. V was pared by 0 bases and J by 4 bases, with 10 bases between. Germline CDR1 and CDR2: SGHRS and YFSETQ. Data came from immunoSEQ multiplex PCR; TCRdb stores just in-frame clones and leaves some out. The top ten clones hold approximately 4.8% of a sample with 69,000 or so clones, 70% to 90% of them seen once. Regarding the study as a whole: Spike-specific TCR breadth and depth were elevated following two AZD1222 doses. Scientists sampled the repertoires only once the peak T cell response had passed.

Sequenced material: peripheral blood, taken 28 days after the second dose of the MenACWY control vaccine. The receptor comes from an adult who received the MenACWY meningococcal vaccine as a control. The chain uses TRBV5-1 and TRBJ1-2; D gene uncertain. The CDR3 bases are TGCGCCAGCAGCTTGGAAGTCAGTACCTATGGCTACACCTTC. It is translated as CASSLEVSTYGYTF.